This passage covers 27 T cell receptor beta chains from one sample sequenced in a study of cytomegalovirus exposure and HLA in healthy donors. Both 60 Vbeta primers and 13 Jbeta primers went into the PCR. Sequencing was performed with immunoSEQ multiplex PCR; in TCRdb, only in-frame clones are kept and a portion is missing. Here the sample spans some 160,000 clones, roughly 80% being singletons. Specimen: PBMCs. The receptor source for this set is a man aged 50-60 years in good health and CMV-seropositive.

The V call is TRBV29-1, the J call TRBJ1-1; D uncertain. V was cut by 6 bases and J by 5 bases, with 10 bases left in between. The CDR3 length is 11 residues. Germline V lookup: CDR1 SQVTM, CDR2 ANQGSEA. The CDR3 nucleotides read TGCAGCGTCACCCGCGGTACTGAAGCTTTCTTT. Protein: CSVTRGTEAFF.

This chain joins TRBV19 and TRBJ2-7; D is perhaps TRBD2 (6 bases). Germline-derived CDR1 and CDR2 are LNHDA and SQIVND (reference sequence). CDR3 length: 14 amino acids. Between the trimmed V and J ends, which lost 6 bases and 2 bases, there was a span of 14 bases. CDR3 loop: CASSPGGVAYEQYF. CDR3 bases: TGTGCCAGTAGCCCCGGGGGTGTAGCCTACGAGCAGTACTTC.

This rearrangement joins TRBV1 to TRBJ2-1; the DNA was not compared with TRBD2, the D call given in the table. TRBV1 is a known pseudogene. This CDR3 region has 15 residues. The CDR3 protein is CTSSQEETSCGEQFF. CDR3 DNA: TGCACCAGCAGCCAAGAGGAGACTAGCTGTGGTGAGCAGTTCTTC.

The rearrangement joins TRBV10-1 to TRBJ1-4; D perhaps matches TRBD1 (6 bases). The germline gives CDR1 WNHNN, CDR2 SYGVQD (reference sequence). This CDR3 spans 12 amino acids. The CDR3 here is CPHPGVGEKLFF. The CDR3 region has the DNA TGCCCCCACCCAGGGGTTGGTGAAAAACTGTTTTTT.

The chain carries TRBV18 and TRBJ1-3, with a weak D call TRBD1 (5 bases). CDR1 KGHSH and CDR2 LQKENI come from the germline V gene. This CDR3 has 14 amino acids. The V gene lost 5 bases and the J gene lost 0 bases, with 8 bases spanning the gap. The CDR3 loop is CASSSGGSGNTIYF. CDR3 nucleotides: TGTGCCAGCTCATCCGGGGGCTCTGGAAACACCATATATTTT.

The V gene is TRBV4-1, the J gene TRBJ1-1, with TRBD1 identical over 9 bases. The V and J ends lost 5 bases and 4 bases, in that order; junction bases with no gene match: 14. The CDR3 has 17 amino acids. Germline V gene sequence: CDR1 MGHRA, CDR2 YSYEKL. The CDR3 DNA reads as TGCGCCAGCAGCGAGGGGACAGGGTCCTTCCGGGGCACTGAAGCTTTCTTT. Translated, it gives CASSEGTGSFRGTEAFF.

CDR3 DNA sequence: TGCGCCAGCAGCTTGGTCGGACAGGGCACAGATACGCAGTATTTT. Its protein is CASSLVGQGTDTQYF. The rearrangement joins TRBV5-1 to TRBJ2-3, with TRBD1 matching over 7 bases. Unmatched junction bases numbered 2, after V lost 0 bases and J lost 1 base. The CDR3 contains 15 residues. Germline V lookup: CDR1 SGHRS, CDR2 YFSETQ. The complete variable domain, with remaining parts taken from reference TRBV5-1 and TRBJ2-3, reads KAGVTQTPRYLIKTRGQQVTLSCSPISGHRSVSWYQQTPGQGLQFLFEYFSETQRNKGNFPGRFSGRQFSNSRSEMNVSTLELGDSALYLCASSLVGQGTDTQYFGPGTRLTVL.

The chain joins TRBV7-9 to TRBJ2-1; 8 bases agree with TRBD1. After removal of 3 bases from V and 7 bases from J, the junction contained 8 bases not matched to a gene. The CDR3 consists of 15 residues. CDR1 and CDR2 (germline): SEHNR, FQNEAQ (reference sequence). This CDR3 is CASSFPTGDRNEQFF. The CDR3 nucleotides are TGTGCCAGCAGCTTCCCGACAGGGGATAGGAATGAGCAGTTCTTC.

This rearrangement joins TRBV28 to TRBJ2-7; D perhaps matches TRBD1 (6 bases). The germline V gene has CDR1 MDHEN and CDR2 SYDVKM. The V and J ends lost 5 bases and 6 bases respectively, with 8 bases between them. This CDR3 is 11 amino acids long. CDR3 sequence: CASSHRAEQYF. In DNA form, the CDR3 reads TGTGCCAGCAGTCACAGGGCCGAGCAGTACTTC.

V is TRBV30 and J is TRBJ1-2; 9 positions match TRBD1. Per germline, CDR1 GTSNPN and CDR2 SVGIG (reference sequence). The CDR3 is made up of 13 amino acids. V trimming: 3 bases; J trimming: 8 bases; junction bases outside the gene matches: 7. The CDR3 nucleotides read TGTGCCTGGAGGGACAGGGGCTCGGTGGGCTACACCTTC. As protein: CAWRDRGSVGYTF.

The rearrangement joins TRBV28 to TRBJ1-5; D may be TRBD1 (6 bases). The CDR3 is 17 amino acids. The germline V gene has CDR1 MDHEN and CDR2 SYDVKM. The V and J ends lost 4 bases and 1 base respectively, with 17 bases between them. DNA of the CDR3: TGTGCCAGCAGTTCTCCTTCGGCGGGGGCGAGCAATCAGCCCCAGCATTTT. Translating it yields CASSSPSAGASNQPQHF.

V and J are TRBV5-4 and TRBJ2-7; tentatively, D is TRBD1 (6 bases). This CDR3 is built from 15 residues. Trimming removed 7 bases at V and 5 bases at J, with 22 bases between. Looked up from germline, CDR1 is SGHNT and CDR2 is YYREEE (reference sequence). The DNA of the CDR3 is TGTGCCAGCTCCGACCCAACAACAGGGTCTGACGAGCAGTACTTC. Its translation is CASSDPTTGSDEQYF.

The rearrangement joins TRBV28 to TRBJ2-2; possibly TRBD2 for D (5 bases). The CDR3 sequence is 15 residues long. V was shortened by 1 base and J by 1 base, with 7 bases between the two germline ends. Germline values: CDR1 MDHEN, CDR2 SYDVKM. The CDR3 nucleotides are TGTGCCAGCAGTTTATCCGGGATGAACACCGGGGAGCTGTTTTTT. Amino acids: CASSLSGMNTGELFF.

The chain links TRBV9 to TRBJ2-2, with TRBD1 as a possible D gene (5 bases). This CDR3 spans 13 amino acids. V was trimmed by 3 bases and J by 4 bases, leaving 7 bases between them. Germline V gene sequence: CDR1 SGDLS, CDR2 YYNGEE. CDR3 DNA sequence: TGTGCCAGCAGCGGACAGCTCACCGGGGAGCTGTTTTTT. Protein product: CASSGQLTGELFF. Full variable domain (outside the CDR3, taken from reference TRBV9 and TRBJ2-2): DSGVTQTPKHLITATGQRVTLRCSPRSGDLSVYWYQQSLDQGLQFLIQYYNGEERAKGNILERFSAQQFPDLHSELNLSSLELGDSALYFCASSGQLTGELFFGEGSRLTVL.

As DNA, the CDR3 is TGTGCCAGCAGTCAAACCGGGACTAGCGGGAGTTCTACCGGGGAGCTGTTTTTT. Translated, it gives CASSQTGTSGSSTGELFF. J is TRBJ2-2 and V is TRBV27; 14 bases are shared with TRBD2. Germline loops: CDR1 MNHEY, CDR2 SMNVEV (reference sequence). The CDR3 extends over 18 amino acids. The V gene end was trimmed by 5 bases and the J gene end by 5 bases; junction bases not matched to a gene: 10.

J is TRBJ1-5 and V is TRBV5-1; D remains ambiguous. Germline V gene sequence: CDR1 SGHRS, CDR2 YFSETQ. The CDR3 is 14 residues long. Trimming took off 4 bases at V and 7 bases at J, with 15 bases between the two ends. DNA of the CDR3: TGCGCCAGCAGCCCCTCTTGGGAGGACCAGCCCCAGCATTTT. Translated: CASSPSWEDQPQHF.

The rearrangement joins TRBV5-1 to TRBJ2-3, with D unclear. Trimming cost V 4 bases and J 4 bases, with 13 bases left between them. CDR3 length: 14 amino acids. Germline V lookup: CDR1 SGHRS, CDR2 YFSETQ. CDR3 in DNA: TGCGCCAGCAGCCCCACCACCGCAGCAGATACGCAGTATTTT. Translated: CASSPTTAADTQYF.

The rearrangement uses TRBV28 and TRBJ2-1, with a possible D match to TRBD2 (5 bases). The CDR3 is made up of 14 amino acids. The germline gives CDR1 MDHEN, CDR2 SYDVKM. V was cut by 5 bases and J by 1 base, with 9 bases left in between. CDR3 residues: CASSLTGSYNEQFF. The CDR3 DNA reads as TGTGCCAGCAGTCTGACGGGATCCTACAATGAGCAGTTCTTC. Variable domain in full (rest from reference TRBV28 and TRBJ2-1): DVKVTQSSRYLVKRTGEKVFLECVQDMDHENMFWYRQDPGLGLRLIYFSYDVKMKEKGDIPEGYSVSREKKERFSLILESASTNQTSMYLCASSLTGSYNEQFFGPGTRLTVL.

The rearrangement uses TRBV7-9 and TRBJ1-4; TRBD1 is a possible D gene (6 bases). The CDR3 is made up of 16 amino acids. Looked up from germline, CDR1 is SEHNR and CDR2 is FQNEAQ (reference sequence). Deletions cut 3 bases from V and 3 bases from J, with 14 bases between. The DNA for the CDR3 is TGTGCCAGCAGCTTGAGGGGGTTTGCAGCTAATGAAAAACTGTTTTTT. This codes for CASSLRGFAANEKLFF.

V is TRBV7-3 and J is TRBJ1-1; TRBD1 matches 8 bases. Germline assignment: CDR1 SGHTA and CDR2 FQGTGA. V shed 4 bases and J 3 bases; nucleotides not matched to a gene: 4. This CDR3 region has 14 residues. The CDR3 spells CASSSQGADTEAFF. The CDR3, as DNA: TGTGCCAGCAGCTCCCAGGGGGCCGACACTGAAGCTTTCTTT.

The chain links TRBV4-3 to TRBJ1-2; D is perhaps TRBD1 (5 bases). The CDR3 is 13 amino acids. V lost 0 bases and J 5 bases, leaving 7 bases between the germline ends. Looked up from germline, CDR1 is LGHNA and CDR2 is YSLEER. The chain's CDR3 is CASSQERGYGYTF. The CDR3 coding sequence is TGCGCCAGCAGCCAAGAAAGGGGTTATGGCTACACCTTC.

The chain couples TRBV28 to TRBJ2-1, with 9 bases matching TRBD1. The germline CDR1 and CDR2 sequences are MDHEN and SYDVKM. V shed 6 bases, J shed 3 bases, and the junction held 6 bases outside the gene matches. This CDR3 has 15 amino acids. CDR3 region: CASRTTGGFYNEQFF. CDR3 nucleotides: TGTGCCAGCAGAACTACAGGGGGCTTCTACAATGAGCAGTTCTTC.

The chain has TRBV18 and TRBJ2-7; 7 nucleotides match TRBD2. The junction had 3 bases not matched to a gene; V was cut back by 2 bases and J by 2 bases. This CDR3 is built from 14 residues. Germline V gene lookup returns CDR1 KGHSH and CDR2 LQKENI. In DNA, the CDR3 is TGTGCCAGCTCACCATCGAGCGGGGCCTACGAGCAGTACTTC. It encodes CASSPSSGAYEQYF.

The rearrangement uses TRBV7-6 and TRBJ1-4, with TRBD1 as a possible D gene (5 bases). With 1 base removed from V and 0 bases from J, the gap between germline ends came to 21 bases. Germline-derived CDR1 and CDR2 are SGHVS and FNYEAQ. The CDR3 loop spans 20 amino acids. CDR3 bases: TGTGCCAGCAGCTTAGTTCCCCAGGGTCGAATACTTGCAACTAATGAAAAACTGTTTTTT. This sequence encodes CASSLVPQGRILATNEKLFF.

DNA of the CDR3: TGTGCCAGCAGCCAGGGGGTCACCGGGGAGCTGTTTTTT. It translates to CASSQGVTGELFF. V gene TRBV7-6 combines with J gene TRBJ2-2; 7 nucleotides match TRBD1. The trim removed 5 bases at V and 4 bases at J, leaving 1 base unmatched. The CDR3 sequence is 13 residues long. The V gene's germline CDR1 is SGHVS and CDR2 FNYEAQ.

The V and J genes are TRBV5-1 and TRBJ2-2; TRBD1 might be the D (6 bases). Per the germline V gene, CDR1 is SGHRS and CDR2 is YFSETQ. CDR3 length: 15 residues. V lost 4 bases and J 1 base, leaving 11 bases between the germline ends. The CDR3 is CASSPGHRNTGELFF. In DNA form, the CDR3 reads TGCGCCAGCAGCCCGGGACACAGGAACACCGGGGAGCTGTTTTTT.

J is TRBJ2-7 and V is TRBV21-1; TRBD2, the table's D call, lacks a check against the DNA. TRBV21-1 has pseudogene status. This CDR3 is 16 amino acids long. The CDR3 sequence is CASSKRTSGRSYEQYF. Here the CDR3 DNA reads TGTGCCAGCAGCAAACGGACTAGCGGGAGGTCCTACGAGCAGTACTTC.